The sequence of this TCR beta chain was determined in a study of blood T cell repertoires in COVID-19. There are 14 residues in the CDR3. Germline V gene data show CDR1 as SQVTM and CDR2 as ANQGSEA. V was cut by 1 base and J by 3 bases, with 10 bases left in between. TCRdb's table, derived via immunoSEQ multiplex PCR, lists solely in-frame clones and lacks some. The sample includes approximately 430,000 clones, roughly 85% seen only once; the top ten take 1.4%. This sequence joins TRBV29-1 and TRBJ2-1; D might be TRBD1 (6 bases). The sequencing sample was made of peripheral blood. The source of this sequence is a woman aged 25 to 39 with active or convalescent COVID-19. Here the CDR3 reads CSVEGAGVYNEQFF. Here the CDR3 DNA reads TGCAGCGTTGAAGGGGCAGGGGTCTACAATGAGCAGTTCTTC.